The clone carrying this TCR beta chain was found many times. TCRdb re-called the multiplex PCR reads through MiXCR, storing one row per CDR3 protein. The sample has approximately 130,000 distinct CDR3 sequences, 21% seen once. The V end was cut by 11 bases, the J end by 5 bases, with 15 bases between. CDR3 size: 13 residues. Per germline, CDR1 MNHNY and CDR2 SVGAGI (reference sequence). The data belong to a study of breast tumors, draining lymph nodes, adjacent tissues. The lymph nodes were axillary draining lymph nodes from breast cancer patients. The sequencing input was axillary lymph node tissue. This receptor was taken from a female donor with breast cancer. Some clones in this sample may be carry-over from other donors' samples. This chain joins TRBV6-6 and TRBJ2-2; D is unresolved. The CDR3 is CAHASVRTGELFF. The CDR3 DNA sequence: TGTGCCCACGCGAGCGTTCGGACCGGGGAGCTGTTTTTT.